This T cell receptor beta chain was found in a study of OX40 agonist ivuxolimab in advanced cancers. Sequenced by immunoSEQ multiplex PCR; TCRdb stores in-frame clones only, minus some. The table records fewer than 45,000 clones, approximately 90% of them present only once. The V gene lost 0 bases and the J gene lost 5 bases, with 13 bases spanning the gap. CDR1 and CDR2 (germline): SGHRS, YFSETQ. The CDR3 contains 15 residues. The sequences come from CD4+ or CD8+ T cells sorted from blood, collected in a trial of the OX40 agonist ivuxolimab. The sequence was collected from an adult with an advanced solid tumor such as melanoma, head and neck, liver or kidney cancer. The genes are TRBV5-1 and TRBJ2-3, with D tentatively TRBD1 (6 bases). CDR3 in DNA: TGCGCCAGCAGCTTGGCCCGGGACACCCGAGATACGCAGTATTTT. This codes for CASSLARDTRDTQYF.